The 5 T cell receptor beta chains below were found in one sample sequenced in a study of shared clonotypes between healthy human individuals. TCRdb's table, derived via immunoSEQ multiplex PCR, lists solely in-frame clones and lacks some. The table records 2 million to 2.5 million clones, around 95% of them present only once. The specimen sequenced was naive CD4+ T cells sorted from blood. As for subset: CD45RA+ positively selected. The receptors come from a man younger than 30 in good health.

The J gene is TRBJ2-3, the V gene TRBV10-3; possible D gene TRBD2, 5 bases. Per the germline V gene, CDR1 is ENHRY and CDR2 is SYGVKD. Deletions cut 2 bases from V and 5 bases from J, with 14 bases between. The CDR3 runs 15 residues. The CDR3: CAISEKGQRQDTQYF. Here the CDR3 DNA reads TGTGCCATCAGTGAGAAGGGCCAGCGGCAAGATACGCAGTATTTT.

Turning to this clone: Other DNA variants within this sample encode the same CDR3. The chain recombines TRBV11-2 with TRBJ1-1, with 7 bases matching TRBD1. V dropped 5 bases and J dropped 1; count of bases not matched to a gene: 4. The CDR3 is 14 amino acids. CDR1 and CDR2 (germline): SGHAT, FQNNGV. DNA for the CDR3: TGTGCCAGCAGCCTACAGGGGCCGAACACTGAAGCTTTCTTT. Translating gives CASSLQGPNTEAFF.

This clone came up once. V and J are TRBV6-6 and TRBJ2-3; 12 nucleotides line up with TRBD2. CDR3 length: 16 amino acids. The trim removed 4 bases at V and 1 base at J, leaving 3 bases unmatched. Germline V gene sequence: CDR1 MNHNY, CDR2 SVGAGI (reference sequence). The CDR3 DNA follows: TGTGCCAGCAGTTCGGGACTAGCGGGCCGCACAGATACGCAGTATTTT. Translation: CASSSGLAGRTDTQYF.

This clone came up once. The J gene is TRBJ2-5, the V gene TRBV4-1, with a weak D call TRBD1 (5 bases). CDR1 and CDR2 from the germline V gene are MGHRA and YSYEKL. The ends were cut back, 2 bases at V and 9 bases at J, with 16 bases in the middle. CDR3 size: 14 residues. The chain's CDR3 is CASSQQGTDRAQYF. The CDR3 nucleotides read TGCGCCAGCAGCCAACAGGGAACGGATAGGGCCCAGTACTTC.

The CDR3 DNA reads as TGTGCCAGCAGCGCCCCGGGACAGGGAAGACAGCCCCAGCATTTT. This gives the protein CASSAPGQGRQPQHF. The chain recombines TRBV5-8 with TRBJ1-5; 9 bases map to TRBD1. J gave up 7 bases and V 4 bases, and 9 bases lay outside the gene matches. The CDR3 contains 15 residues. Germline V gene lookup returns CDR1 SGHTS and CDR2 YDEGEE.